This passage covers 22 T cell receptor beta chains from one sample sequenced in a study of regulatory T cells in long-lasting Graves disease. Relying on iRepertoire HTBI primers and Arm-PCR of CDR3 regions, the team built TCR beta libraries. TCRdb redid the calling of the multiplex PCR reads with MiXCR, one entry per CDR3 protein. The profile shows 620,000 or so distinct CDR3 sequences, 15% to 20% of them singletons. The sample's time point: newly diagnosed GD, antithyroid drugs for less than 3 months. After RNA was extracted from PBMCs, the TCR library was made from it. These data also featured in a second study, about T cells in Graves' hyperthyroidism and ophthalmopathy.

Material: peripheral blood mononuclear cells (PBMCs), obtained at new diagnosis, from a patient treated with antithyroid drugs. Source of these receptors: a woman aged 25 to 39 with Graves disease.

This clonotype occurred a few times. The CDR3 sequence: CASSPPGQGVQPQHF. CDR3 sequence (DNA): TGTGCCAGCTCACCACCGGGACAGGGTGTTCAGCCCCAGCATTTT. The chain employs TRBV18 and TRBJ1-5; 9 positions match TRBD1. The CDR3 sequence is 15 residues long. V dropped 0 bases and J dropped 6; count of bases not matched to a gene: 3. Germline assignment: CDR1 KGHSH and CDR2 LQKENI.

This clonotype has only a few counts. The chain combines TRBV30 with TRBJ1-1; D is unclear. The length of the CDR3 is 14 residues. Trimming took off 2 bases at V and 0 bases at J, with 10 bases between the two ends. Germline lookup yields CDR1 GTSNPN and CDR2 SVGIG (reference sequence). DNA for the CDR3: TGTGCCTGGAGTAGGCAGGTCCTGAACACTGAAGCTTTCTTT. It is translated as CAWSRQVLNTEAFF.

In its sample, this clonotype was seen a few times. The chain uses TRBV19 and TRBJ2-7, with TRBD2 matching over 8 bases. Germline loops: CDR1 LNHDA, CDR2 SQIVND (reference sequence). The CDR3 runs 16 residues. J lost 0 bases, V lost 3 bases, and 7 bases had no gene match. As DNA, the CDR3 is TGTGCCAGTAGTATGCCGGCCAGCGGGGGCTCCTACGAGCAGTACTTC. Amino acids: CASSMPASGGSYEQYF.

This chain connects TRBV29-1 to TRBJ2-1, with 14 bases that match TRBD2. Unmatched junction bases numbered 6, after V lost 8 bases and J lost 9 bases. CDR1 SQVTM and CDR2 ANQGSEA come from the germline V gene. The CDR3 length is 13 residues. CDR3 DNA sequence: TGCAGCTCGGGGACTAGCGGGAGCGCTGAGCAGTTCTTC. Encoded protein: CSSGTSGSAEQFF.

This clonotype came up a few times. The chain recombines TRBV5-1 with TRBJ2-2; D uncertain. Per the germline V gene, CDR1 is SGHRS and CDR2 is YFSETQ. The length of the CDR3 is 16 residues. Trimming left V 0 bases short and J 4 bases short, with 13 bases between. CDR3: CASSLASTSTTGELFF. The CDR3 DNA sequence: TGCGCCAGCAGCTTGGCCAGTACTTCCACCACCGGGGAGCTGTTTTTT.

In its sample, this clonotype was seen many times. The J gene is TRBJ1-1, the V gene TRBV28; D might be TRBD1 (5 bases). This CDR3 is 16 amino acids long. V lost 4 bases, J lost 0 bases, and 15 bases lay in between. Germline CDR1 is MDHEN and CDR2 is SYDVKM. CDR3 sequence: CASSWEPGRLNTEAFF. The CDR3, as DNA: TGTGCCAGCAGTTGGGAGCCGGGACGCTTGAACACTGAAGCTTTCTTT. Supplemented by reference TRBV28 and TRBJ1-1, the full variable domain reads DVKVTQSSRYLVKRTGEKVFLECVQDMDHENMFWYRQDPGLGLRLIYFSYDVKMKEKGDIPEGYSVSREKKERFSLILESASTNQTSMYLCASSWEPGRLNTEAFFGQGTRLTVV.

V gene TRBV11-2 combines with J gene TRBJ2-2, with unresolved D. V was clipped by 3 bases and J by 8 bases, with 7 bases between them. The CDR3 consists of 12 residues. Germline V lookup: CDR1 SGHAT, CDR2 FQNNGV. DNA for the CDR3: TGTGCCAGCAGCTTCGAAGGAGGGGAGCTGTTTTTT. Its protein product is CASSFEGGELFF. Full variable domain (remainder filled in from reference TRBV11-2 and TRBJ2-2): EAGVAQSPRYKIIEKRQSVAFWCNPISGHATLYWYQQILGQGPKLLIQFQNNGVVDDSQLPKDRFSAERLKGVDSTLKIQPAKLEDSAVYLCASSFEGGELFFGEGSRLTVL.

This clonotype was seen at least ten times. The gene calls are TRBV6-5 and TRBJ2-6; 7 positions agree with TRBD1. The CDR3 contains 18 residues. Germline V gene lookup returns CDR1 MNHEY and CDR2 SVGAGI. The V segment lost 2 bases and the J segment 0 bases; nucleotides outside the gene matches: 7. The CDR3 here is CASSYVQGLLSGANVLTF. For the CDR3, the DNA is TGTGCCAGCAGTTACGTACAGGGGCTACTCTCTGGGGCCAACGTCCTGACTTTC.

The gene calls are TRBV9 and TRBJ1-5; possibly TRBD1 for D (6 bases). The CDR3 loop spans 14 amino acids. Trimming cost V 4 bases and J 4 bases, with 12 bases left between them. Germline V gene sequence: CDR1 SGDLS, CDR2 YYNGEE. Here the CDR3 DNA reads TGTGCCAGCAGCCATGGACAGAGTAATCAGCCCCAGCATTTT. Amino acids: CASSHGQSNQPQHF. Full variable domain (outside the CDR3, taken from reference TRBV9 and TRBJ1-5): DSGVTQTPKHLITATGQRVTLRCSPRSGDLSVYWYQQSLDQGLQFLIQYYNGEERAKGNILERFSAQQFPDLHSELNLSSLELGDSALYFCASSHGQSNQPQHFGDGTRLSIL.

The J gene is TRBJ1-6, the V gene TRBV6-2 or TRBV6-3; D is unclear. There are 14 residues in the CDR3. Germline V gene data show CDR1 as MNHEY and CDR2 as SVGEGT. V was trimmed by 5 bases and J by 7 bases, leaving 12 bases between them. The CDR3 protein is CASSGGWGNSPLHF. CDR3 nucleotide sequence: TGTGCCAGCAGTGGAGGGTGGGGAAATTCACCCCTCCACTTT.

This clonotype was detected many times. J is TRBJ1-5 and V is TRBV2, with 9 bases fitting TRBD1. The germline V gene has CDR1 SNHLY and CDR2 FYNNEI. V gave up 5 bases and J gave up 7 bases; unmatched junction bases: 9. This CDR3 is 15 amino acids long. The CDR3 spells CASSRGQGFEQPQHF. In nucleotides, the CDR3 is TGTGCCAGCAGTCGCGGACAGGGGTTTGAACAGCCCCAGCATTTT. The full variable domain, completed using reference TRBV2 and TRBJ1-5, is EPEVTQTPSHQVTQMGQEVILRCVPISNHLYFYWYRQILGQKVEFLVSFYNNEISEKSEIFDDQFSVERPDGSNFTLKIRSTKLEDSAMYFCASSRGQGFEQPQHFGDGTRLSIL.

This clonotype was detected many times. V is TRBV7-3 and J is TRBJ2-3; D call uncertain. Germline V lookup: CDR1 SGHTA, CDR2 FQGTGA. CDR3 size: 14 residues. V lost 8 bases to trimming and J lost 3 bases, with 15 bases between them. CDR3 amino acids: CASGPAGSTDTQYF. DNA for the CDR3: TGTGCCAGCGGCCCGGCCGGGTCGACAGATACGCAGTATTTT.

This clonotype has ten or more counts. The chain has TRBV7-9 and TRBJ2-7, with 9 bases aligning to TRBD2. V was clipped by 2 bases and J by 1 base; unmatched bases: 9. CDR3 size: 17 residues. The germline V gene has CDR1 SEHNR and CDR2 FQNEAQ (reference sequence). The CDR3: CASSLMSSGTPSYEQYF. CDR3 DNA sequence: TGTGCCAGCAGCTTAATGTCTAGCGGGACCCCTTCCTACGAGCAGTACTTC.

This clonotype was counted ten times or more. The genes are TRBV20-1 and TRBJ1-1, with D maybe TRBD1 (6 bases). The CDR3 spans 14 residues. Trimming stripped 2 bases from V and 4 bases from J, with 14 bases between. The germline V gene encodes CDR1 DFQATT and CDR2 SNEGSKA (reference sequence). DNA for the CDR3: TGCAGTGCTAGACCCCACAGGGAGGGCACTGAAGCTTTCTTT. It encodes CSARPHREGTEAFF.

In this sample, this clonotype turned up many times. The chain employs TRBV27 and TRBJ2-1; the match to TRBD2 covers 7 bases. Germline assignment: CDR1 MNHEY and CDR2 SMNVEV (reference sequence). With V trimmed by 5 bases and J by 7 bases, 5 bases remained unmatched. The CDR3 consists of 13 residues. Written as DNA, the CDR3 is TGTGCCAGCAGTATCGGGGGGTGGAATGAGCAGTTCTTC. Translation: CASSIGGWNEQFF.

This clonotype appeared a few times. The rearrangement joins TRBV27 to TRBJ2-5, with D unresolved. Germline loops: CDR1 MNHEY, CDR2 SMNVEV (reference sequence). The CDR3 is made up of 13 amino acids. Trimming removed 6 bases from V and 4 bases from J, with 12 bases in between. CDR3 amino acids: CASSTPTLETQYF. In DNA, the CDR3 is TGTGCCAGCAGCACCCCCACTCTAGAGACCCAGTACTTC.

In this sample, this clonotype turned up many times. The V gene is TRBV7-2, the J gene TRBJ2-3; 10 bases are a match to TRBD1. Trimming cost V 4 bases and J 3 bases; bases outside gene matches: 4. This CDR3 region has 15 residues. Germline CDR1 and CDR2: SGHTA and FQGNSA. Here the CDR3 DNA reads TGTGCCAGCAGCTCAAGGACAGGGGGGACAGATACGCAGTATTTT. Translated, it gives CASSSRTGGTDTQYF.

This clonotype was seen at least ten times. The gene calls are TRBV2 and TRBJ1-2; 9 positions match TRBD1. The CDR3 spans 14 residues. CDR1 and CDR2 from the germline V gene are SNHLY and FYNNEI. The ends lost 6 bases at V and 4 bases at J; junction bases unmatched: 6. CDR3 amino acids: CASSLQGAFYGYTF. CDR3 in DNA: TGTGCCAGCAGCCTACAGGGGGCTTTCTATGGCTACACCTTC.

This clonotype was detected ten times or more. The chain is built from TRBV12-3 or TRBV12-4 and TRBJ1-5; D is perhaps TRBD1 (5 bases). Trimming shortened V by 3 bases and J by 3 bases, and 15 bases separated the two germline ends. This CDR3 spans 16 amino acids. CDR3 coding DNA: TGTGCCAGCAGTTTTGCTAGGGGCGCCCCCAATCAGCCCCAGCATTTT. Amino acids: CASSFARGAPNQPQHF.

With respect to this clonotype: Since a much larger clone is just one base distant, this may be a read error. Likely a read error: the CDR3 ends without its conserved phenylalanine or tryptophan. The V gene is TRBV28, the J gene TRBJ2-7; perhaps D is TRBD1 or TRBD2 (5 bases each). Germline V CDR1 and CDR2: MDHEN, SYDVKM. The CDR3 sequence is 14 residues long. Trimming removed 6 bases at V and 4 bases at J, with 16 bases between. The CDR3 loop reads CASSRGDLGYEQYL. The CDR3 region has the DNA TGTGCCAGCAGCCGAGGGGATCTAGGTTACGAGCAGTACCTC.

This chain uses TRBV18 with TRBJ1-1; TRBD1 agrees at 9 bases. Germline V lookup: CDR1 KGHSH, CDR2 LQKENI. The CDR3 has 16 amino acids. V shed 3 bases, J shed 1 base, and the junction held 6 bases outside the gene matches. The CDR3 loop is CASSPGTGRGNTEAFF. The CDR3 nucleotides are TGTGCCAGCTCACCCGGGACAGGGAGGGGGAACACTGAAGCTTTCTTT.

This clonotype was counted at least ten times. V usage is TRBV5-1 and J usage is TRBJ2-7; TRBD2 aligns across 11 bases. The CDR3 length is 16 residues. Germline V CDR1 and CDR2: SGHRS, YFSETQ. Unmatched junction bases numbered 8, after V lost 4 bases and J lost 2 bases. The DNA for the CDR3 is TGCGCCAGCAGCGTAGGAGGGACTAGCGGCGCCTACGAGCAGTACTTC. It encodes CASSVGGTSGAYEQYF.